This T cell receptor beta chain stems from a study of T cells in Graves' hyperthyroidism and ophthalmopathy. Whole-study findings and limits: Most clonotypes expanded in thyroid above 0.001 were likewise present in blood.

The germline CDR1 and CDR2 sequences are WNHNN and SYGVQD (reference sequence). The CDR3 covers 17 residues. The V end was cut by 4 bases, the J end by 4 bases, with 23 bases between. TCR beta CDR3 sequences were amplified from RNA transcripts. TCR CDR3 underwent first-round RT-PCR with the HTBI primer set. TCRdb processed the multiplex PCR reads anew with MiXCR; each CDR3 protein has one entry. The top ten clones hold roughly a sixth of a sample with 650,000 to 700,000 distinct CDR3 sequences, around 15% of them seen once. This clonotype was picked up many times. Its antigen is not identified. Not enrolled were patients with uncontrolled infection, other autoimmune disease, pregnancy or lactation. Together with thyroid ultrasound, orbital computed tomography, serum thyroxine and TRAb, clinical symptoms were used for diagnoses.

What was sequenced was blood. V and J are TRBV10-1 and TRBJ2-7; a possible D gene is TRBD1 (5 bases). The receptor comes from a man aged 50 or older with Graves' hyperthyroidism. CDR3 sequence: CASSAQKADTGGYEQYF. The CDR3 DNA reads TGCGCCAGCAGTGCGCAAAAGGCGGACACGGGTGGGTACGAGCAGTACTTC.